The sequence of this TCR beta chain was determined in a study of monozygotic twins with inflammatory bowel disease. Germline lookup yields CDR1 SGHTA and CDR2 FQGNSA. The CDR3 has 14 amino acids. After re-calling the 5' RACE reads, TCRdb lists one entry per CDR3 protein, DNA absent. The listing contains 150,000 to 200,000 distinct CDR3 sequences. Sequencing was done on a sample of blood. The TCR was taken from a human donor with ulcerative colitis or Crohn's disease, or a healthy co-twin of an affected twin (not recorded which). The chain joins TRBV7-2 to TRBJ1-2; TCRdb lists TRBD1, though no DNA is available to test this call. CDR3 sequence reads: CASSLEPQVYGYTF.